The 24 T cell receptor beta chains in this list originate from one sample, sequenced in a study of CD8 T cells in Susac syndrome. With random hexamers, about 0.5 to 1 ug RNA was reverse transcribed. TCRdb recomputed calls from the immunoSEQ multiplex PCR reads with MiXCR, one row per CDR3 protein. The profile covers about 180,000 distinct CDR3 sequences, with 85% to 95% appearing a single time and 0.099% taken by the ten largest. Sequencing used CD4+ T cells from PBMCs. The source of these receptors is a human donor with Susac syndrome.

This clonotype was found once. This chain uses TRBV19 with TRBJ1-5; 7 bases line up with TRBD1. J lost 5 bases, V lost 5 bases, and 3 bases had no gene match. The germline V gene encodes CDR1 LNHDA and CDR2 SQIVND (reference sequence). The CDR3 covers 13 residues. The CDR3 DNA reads TGTGCCAGTAGTGTCGACAGGGATCAGCCCCAGCATTTT. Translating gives CASSVDRDQPQHF. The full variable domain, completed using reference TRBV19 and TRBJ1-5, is DGGITQSPKYLFRKEGQNVTLSCEQNLNHDAMYWYRQDPGQGLRLIYYSQIVNDFQKGDIAEGYSVSREKKESFPLTVTSAQKNPTAFYLCASSVDRDQPQHFGDGTRLSIL.

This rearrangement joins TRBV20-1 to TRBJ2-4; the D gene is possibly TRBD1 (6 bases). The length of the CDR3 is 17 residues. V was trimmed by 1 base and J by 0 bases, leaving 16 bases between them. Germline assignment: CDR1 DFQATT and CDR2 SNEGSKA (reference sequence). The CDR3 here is CSARGTVEHLAKNIQYF. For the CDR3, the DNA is TGCAGTGCTAGAGGGACAGTAGAACATCTAGCCAAAAACATTCAGTACTTC.

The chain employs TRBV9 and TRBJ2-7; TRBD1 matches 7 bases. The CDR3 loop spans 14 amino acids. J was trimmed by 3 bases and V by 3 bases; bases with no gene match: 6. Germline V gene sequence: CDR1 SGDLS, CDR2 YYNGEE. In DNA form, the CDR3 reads TGTGCCAGCAGCGCGGCAGGGGGATACTACGAGCAGTACTTC. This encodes CASSAAGGYYEQYF.

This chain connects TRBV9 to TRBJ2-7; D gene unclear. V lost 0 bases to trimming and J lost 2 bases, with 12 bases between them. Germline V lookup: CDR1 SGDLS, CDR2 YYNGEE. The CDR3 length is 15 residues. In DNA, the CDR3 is TGTGCCAGCAGCGTAGAAGAGTCGTCACCCTACGAGCAGTACTTC. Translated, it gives CASSVEESSPYEQYF.

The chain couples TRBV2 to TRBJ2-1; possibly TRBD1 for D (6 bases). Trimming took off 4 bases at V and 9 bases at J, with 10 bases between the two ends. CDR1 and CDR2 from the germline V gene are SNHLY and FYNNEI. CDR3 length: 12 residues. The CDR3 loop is CASSVSGVEQFF. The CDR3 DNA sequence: TGTGCCAGCAGTGTGTCAGGGGTTGAGCAGTTCTTC.

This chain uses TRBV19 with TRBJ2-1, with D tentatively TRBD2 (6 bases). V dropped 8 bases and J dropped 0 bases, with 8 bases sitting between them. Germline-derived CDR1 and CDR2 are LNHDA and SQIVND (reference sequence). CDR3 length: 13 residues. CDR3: CASRDFSYNEQFF. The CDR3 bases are TGTGCCAGTCGGGACTTCTCCTACAATGAGCAGTTCTTC.

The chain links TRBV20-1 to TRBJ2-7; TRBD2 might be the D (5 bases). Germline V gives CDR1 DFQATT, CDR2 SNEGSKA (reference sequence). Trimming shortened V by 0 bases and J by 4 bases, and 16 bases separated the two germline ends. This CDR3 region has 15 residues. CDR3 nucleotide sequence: TGCAGTGCTAGAGATGCGAGGCGACCGGGGTACGAGCAGTACTTC. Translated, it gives CSARDARRPGYEQYF.

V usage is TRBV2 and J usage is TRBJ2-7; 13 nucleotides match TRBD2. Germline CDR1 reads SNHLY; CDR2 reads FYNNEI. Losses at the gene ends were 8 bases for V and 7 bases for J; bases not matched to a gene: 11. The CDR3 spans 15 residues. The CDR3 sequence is CASLEGLAGQGEQYF. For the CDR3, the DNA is TGTGCCAGCCTCGAGGGACTAGCGGGGCAAGGGGAGCAGTACTTC.

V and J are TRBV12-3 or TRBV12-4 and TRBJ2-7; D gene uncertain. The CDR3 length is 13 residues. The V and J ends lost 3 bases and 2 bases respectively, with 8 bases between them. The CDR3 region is CASSFRQTYEQYF. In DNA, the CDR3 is TGTGCCAGCAGTTTCCGTCAGACCTACGAGCAGTACTTC.

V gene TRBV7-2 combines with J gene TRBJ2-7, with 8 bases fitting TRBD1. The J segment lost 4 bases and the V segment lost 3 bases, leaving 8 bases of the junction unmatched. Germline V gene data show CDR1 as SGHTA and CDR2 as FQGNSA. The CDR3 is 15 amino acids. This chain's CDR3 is CASSLYRDRRYEQYF. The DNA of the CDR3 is TGTGCCAGCAGCTTGTACCGGGACAGGAGATACGAGCAGTACTTC.

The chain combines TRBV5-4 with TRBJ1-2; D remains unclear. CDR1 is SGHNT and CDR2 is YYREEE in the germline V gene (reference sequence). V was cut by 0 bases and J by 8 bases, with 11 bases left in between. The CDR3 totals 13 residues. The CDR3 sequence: CASSLDRSSGYTF. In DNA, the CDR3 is TGTGCCAGCAGCTTGGACCGATCTTCGGGCTACACCTTC.

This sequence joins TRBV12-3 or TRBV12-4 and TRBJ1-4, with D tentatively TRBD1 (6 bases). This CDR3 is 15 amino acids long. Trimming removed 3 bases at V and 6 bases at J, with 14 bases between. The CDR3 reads CASSFSAGAYEKLFF. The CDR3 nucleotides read TGTGCCAGCAGTTTTTCAGCAGGGGCTTATGAAAAACTGTTTTTT.

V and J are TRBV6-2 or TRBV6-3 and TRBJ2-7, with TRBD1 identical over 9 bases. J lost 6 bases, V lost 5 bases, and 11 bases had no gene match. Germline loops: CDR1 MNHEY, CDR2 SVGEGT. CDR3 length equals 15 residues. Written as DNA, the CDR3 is TGTGCCAGCAGTCCCCGGGACAGGGCGGCGACCGAGCAGTACTTC. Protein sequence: CASSPRDRAATEQYF.

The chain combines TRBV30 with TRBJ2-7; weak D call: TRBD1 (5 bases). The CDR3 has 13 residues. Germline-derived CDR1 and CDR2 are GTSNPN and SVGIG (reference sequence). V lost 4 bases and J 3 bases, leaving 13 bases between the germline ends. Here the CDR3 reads CAWNLGRDYEQYF. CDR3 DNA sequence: TGTGCCTGGAATTTGGGGCGCGACTACGAGCAGTACTTC.

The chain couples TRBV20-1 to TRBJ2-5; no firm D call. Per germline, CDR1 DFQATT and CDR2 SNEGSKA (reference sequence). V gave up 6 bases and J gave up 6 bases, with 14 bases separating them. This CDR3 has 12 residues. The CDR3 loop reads CSAPGPSQTQYF. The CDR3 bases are TGCAGTGCCCCGGGCCCCTCCCAGACCCAGTACTTC.

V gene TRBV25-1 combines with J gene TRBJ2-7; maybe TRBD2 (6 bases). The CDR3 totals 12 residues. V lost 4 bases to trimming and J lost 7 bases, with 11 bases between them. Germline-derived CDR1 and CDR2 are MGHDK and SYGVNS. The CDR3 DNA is TGTGCCAGCAGTGGGGGGGTTGGGGAGCAGTACTTC. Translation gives CASSGGVGEQYF.

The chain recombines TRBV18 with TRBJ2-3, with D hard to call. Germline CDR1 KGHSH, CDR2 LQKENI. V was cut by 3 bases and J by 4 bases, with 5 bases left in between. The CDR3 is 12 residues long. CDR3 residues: CASSPTPDTQYF. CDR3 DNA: TGTGCCAGCTCACCTACGCCAGATACGCAGTATTTT.

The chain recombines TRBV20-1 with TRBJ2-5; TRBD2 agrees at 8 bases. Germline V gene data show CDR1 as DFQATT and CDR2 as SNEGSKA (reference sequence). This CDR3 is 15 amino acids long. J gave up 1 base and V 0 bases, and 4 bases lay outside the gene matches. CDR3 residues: CSARERAGAQETQYF. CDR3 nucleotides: TGCAGTGCTAGAGAGCGAGCGGGGGCCCAAGAGACCCAGTACTTC.

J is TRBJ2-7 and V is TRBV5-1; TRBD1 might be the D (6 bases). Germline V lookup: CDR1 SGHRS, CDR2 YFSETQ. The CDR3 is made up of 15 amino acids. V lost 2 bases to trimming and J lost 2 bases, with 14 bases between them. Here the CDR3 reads CASSLLSGVAYEQYF. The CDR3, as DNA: TGCGCCAGCAGCTTATTATCAGGGGTGGCCTACGAGCAGTACTTC.

CDR3 loop: CASSQWLPLTTYEQYF. Here the CDR3 DNA reads TGCGCCAGCAGTCAATGGTTACCCCTCACTACCTACGAGCAGTACTTC. The rearrangement uses TRBV23-1 and TRBJ2-7; D unresolved. TRBV23-1 carries the ORF label, with uncertain function. V dropped 1 base and J dropped 2 bases, with 15 bases sitting between them. CDR3 size: 16 residues.

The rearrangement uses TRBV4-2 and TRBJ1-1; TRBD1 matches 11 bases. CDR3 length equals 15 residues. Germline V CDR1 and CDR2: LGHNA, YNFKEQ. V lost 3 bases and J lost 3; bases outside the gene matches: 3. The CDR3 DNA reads TGTGCCAGCAGCCATGGGACAGGGGGGTACACTGAAGCTTTCTTT. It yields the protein CASSHGTGGYTEAFF.

The CDR3 is CASSLFGGPFGTQYF. In nucleotides, the CDR3 is TGTGCCAGCAGCTTGTTTGGGGGGCCCTTTGGGACCCAGTACTTC. The V and J genes are TRBV5-6 and TRBJ2-5; D may be TRBD1 or TRBD2 (6 bases each). Germline CDR1 and CDR2: SGHDT and YYEEEE. The V end lost 1 base, the J end lost 7 bases, and 17 bases lay between the germline ends. The CDR3 is 15 residues long.

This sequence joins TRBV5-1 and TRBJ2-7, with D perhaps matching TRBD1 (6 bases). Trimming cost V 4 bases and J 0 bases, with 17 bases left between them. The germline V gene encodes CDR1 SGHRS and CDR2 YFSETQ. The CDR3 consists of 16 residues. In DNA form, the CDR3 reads TGCGCCAGCAGCCAACTATCACAGGGAAACTCCTACGAGCAGTACTTC. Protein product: CASSQLSQGNSYEQYF. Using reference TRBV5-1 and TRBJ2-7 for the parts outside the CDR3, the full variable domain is KAGVTQTPRYLIKTRGQQVTLSCSPISGHRSVSWYQQTPGQGLQFLFEYFSETQRNKGNFPGRFSGRQFSNSRSEMNVSTLELGDSALYLCASSQLSQGNSYEQYFGPGTRLTVT.

The CDR3 protein is CASSVGLQRTDTQYF. CDR3 nucleotide sequence: TGTGCCAGCAGCGTAGGTTTACAACGCACAGATACGCAGTATTTT. This chain uses TRBV9 with TRBJ2-3; D unresolved. The CDR3 consists of 15 residues. Germline values: CDR1 SGDLS, CDR2 YYNGEE. Trimming stripped 0 bases from V and 1 base from J, with 9 bases between. The full variable domain, completed using reference TRBV9 and TRBJ2-3, is DSGVTQTPKHLITATGQRVTLRCSPRSGDLSVYWYQQSLDQGLQFLIQYYNGEERAKGNILERFSAQQFPDLHSELNLSSLELGDSALYFCASSVGLQRTDTQYFGPGTRLTVL.